This passage covers 5 T cell receptor beta chains from one sample sequenced in a study of blood T cell repertoires in COVID-19. TCRdb's table, derived via immunoSEQ multiplex PCR, lists solely in-frame clones and lacks some. The sample shows some 340,000 clones, around 80% of them seen only once. Sequencing was done on a sample of peripheral blood. The receptor set was obtained from a man aged 30 to 39 with active or convalescent COVID-19.

With respect to this clone: Other DNA sequences in this specimen translate into the identical CDR3. The chain joins TRBV2 to TRBJ2-5, with 10 bases lining up with TRBD2. This CDR3 has 15 residues. Germline assignment: CDR1 SNHLY and CDR2 FYNNEI. V dropped 7 bases and J dropped 5; count of bases not matched to a gene: 10. Here the CDR3 DNA reads TGTGCCAGCAAGGGGAGCGGGGGGGCGGGCGAGACCCAGTACTTC. It specifies CASKGSGGAGETQYF. The full variable domain, rest sourced from reference TRBV2 and TRBJ2-5, is EPEVTQTPSHQVTQMGQEVILRCVPISNHLYFYWYRQILGQKVEFLVSFYNNEISEKSEIFDDQFSVERPDGSNFTLKIRSTKLEDSAMYFCASKGSGGAGETQYFGPGTRLLVL.

The table lists this clone with a count of one. The CDR3 here is CASSYSRDRGRVGTDNEQFF. DNA for the CDR3: TGTGCCAGCAGTTACAGCCGGGACAGGGGGCGGGTAGGTACCGACAATGAGCAGTTCTTC. The gene calls are TRBV28 and TRBJ2-1; TRBD1 aligns across 12 bases. The germline CDR1 and CDR2 sequences are MDHEN and SYDVKM. The CDR3 is 20 residues long. V gave up 4 bases and J gave up 5 bases; unmatched junction bases: 18.

This chain joins TRBV7-9 and TRBJ1-2; 7 bases fit TRBD1. The CDR3 has 13 amino acids. V was pared by 2 bases and J by 6 bases, with 3 bases of the junction left unmatched. In germline, CDR1 is SEHNR, CDR2 FQNEAQ (reference sequence). This CDR3 is CASSLIGGDGYTF. As DNA, the CDR3 is TGTGCCAGCAGCTTAATAGGGGGCGATGGCTACACCTTC.

The V and J genes are TRBV5-4 and TRBJ2-2, with 7 bases lining up with TRBD1. The CDR3 extends over 17 amino acids. CDR1 and CDR2 (germline): SGHNT, YYREEE (reference sequence). V lost 2 bases and J lost 2; bases outside the gene matches: 9. CDR3 region: CASSFGGQTINTGELFF. The CDR3 DNA follows: TGTGCCAGCAGCTTTGGGGGACAGACAATTAACACCGGGGAGCTGTTTTTT.

The chain joins TRBV28 to TRBJ1-2; TRBD1 aligns across 8 bases. In germline, CDR1 is MDHEN, CDR2 SYDVKM. The junction had 14 bases not matched to a gene; V was cut back by 6 bases and J by 8 bases. This CDR3 contains 15 residues. The CDR3 reads CASRFRAGGAGGYTF. CDR3 sequence (DNA): TGTGCCAGCAGATTCCGGGCAGGGGGCGCGGGGGGCTACACCTTC.